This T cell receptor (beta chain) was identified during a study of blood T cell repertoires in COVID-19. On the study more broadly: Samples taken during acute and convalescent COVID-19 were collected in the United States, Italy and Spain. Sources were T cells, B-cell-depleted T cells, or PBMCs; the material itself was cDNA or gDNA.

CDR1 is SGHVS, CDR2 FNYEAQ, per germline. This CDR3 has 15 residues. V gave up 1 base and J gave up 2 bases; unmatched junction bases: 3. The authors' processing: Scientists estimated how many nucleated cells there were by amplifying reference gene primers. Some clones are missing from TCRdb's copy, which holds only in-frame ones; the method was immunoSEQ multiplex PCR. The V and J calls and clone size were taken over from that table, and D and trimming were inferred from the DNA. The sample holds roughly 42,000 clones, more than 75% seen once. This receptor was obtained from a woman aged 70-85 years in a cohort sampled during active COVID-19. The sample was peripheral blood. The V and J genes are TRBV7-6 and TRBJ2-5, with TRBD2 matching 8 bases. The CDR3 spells CASSLGGTRQETQYF. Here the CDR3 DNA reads TGTGCCAGCAGCTTAGGGGGGACTAGACAAGAGACCCAGTACTTC.